This T cell receptor (beta chain) was captured by sequencing in a study of T cell changes during pregnancy in multiple sclerosis. Assay: immunoSEQ multiplex PCR; the TCRdb copy retains only in-frame clones and omits some. This table has roughly 84,000 clones, about 94% appearing once. The ends were cut back, 1 base at V and 8 bases at J, with 15 bases in the middle. Germline V lookup: CDR1 SQVTM, CDR2 ANQGSEA. The CDR3 length is 14 residues. A single count supports this clone. The chain carries TRBV29-1 and TRBJ2-1, with a possible D match to TRBD1 (5 bases). This specimen was peripheral blood, taken in the third trimester of pregnancy. This TCR was sampled from a female donor in good health, enrolled as a control in a pregnancy study. CDR3 loop: CSVEGLQARDEQFF. The DNA for the CDR3 is TGCAGCGTTGAAGGTTTGCAGGCCAGGGATGAGCAGTTCTTC.